The source of this TCR beta chain is a study of blood T cell repertoires in COVID-19. Study-wide background: The United States, Italy and Spain were the sources of the acute and convalescent COVID-19 samples. Sources were T cells, B-cell-depleted T cells, or PBMCs; the material itself was cDNA or gDNA.

A Seattle source enrolled patients during active infection and followed them longitudinally. Authors' analysis steps: It was from reference gene primer amplification that nucleated cell counts were estimated. Method: immunoSEQ multiplex PCR; TCRdb's copy keeps in-frame clones and lacks some. Clonal size and the V and J genes are those of that table, whereas D and trimming came from the DNA. The data contain roughly 100,000 clones, approximately 90% of them seen just once; the ten biggest clones take up 4% to 5.5%. V trimming: 3 bases; J trimming: 12 bases; junction bases outside the gene matches: 9. This CDR3 spans 14 amino acids. Germline loops: CDR1 SGDLS, CDR2 YYNGEE.

Input material: peripheral blood. This clonotype was sampled from a woman in her forties or fifties with COVID-19, enrolled during active disease. The chain carries TRBV9 and TRBJ1-6; 7 bases agree with TRBD1. CDR3 region: CASSATPGQEPLHF. The DNA of the CDR3 is TGTGCCAGCAGCGCCACCCCTGGACAGGAACCCCTCCACTTT.